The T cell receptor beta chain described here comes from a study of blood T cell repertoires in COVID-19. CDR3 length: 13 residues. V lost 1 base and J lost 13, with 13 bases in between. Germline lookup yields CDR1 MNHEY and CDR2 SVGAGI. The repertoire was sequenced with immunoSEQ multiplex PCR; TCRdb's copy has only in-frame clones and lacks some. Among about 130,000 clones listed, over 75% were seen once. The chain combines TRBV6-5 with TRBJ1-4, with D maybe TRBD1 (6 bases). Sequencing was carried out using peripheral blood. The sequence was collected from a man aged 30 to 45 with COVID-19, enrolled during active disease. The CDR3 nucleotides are TGTGCCAGCAGTTACTTCCAGGCAGGGGTACTGTTTTTT. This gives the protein CASSYFQAGVLFF.